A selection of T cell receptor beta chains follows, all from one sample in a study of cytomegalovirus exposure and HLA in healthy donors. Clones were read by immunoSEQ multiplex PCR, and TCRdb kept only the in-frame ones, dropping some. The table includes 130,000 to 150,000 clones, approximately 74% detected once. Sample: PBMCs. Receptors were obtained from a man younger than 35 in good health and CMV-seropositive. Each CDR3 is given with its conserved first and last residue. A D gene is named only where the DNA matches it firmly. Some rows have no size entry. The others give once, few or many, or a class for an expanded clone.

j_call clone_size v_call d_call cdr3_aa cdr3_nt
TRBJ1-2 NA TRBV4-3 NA CASSQDYGGPGYTF TGCGCCAGCAGCCAAGATTACGGGGGGCCCGGCTACACCTTC
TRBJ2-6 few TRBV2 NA CAFTVSSGANVLTF TGTGCCTTTACAGTTTCATCTGGGGCCAACGTCCTGACTTTC
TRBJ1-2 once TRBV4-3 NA CASSQADLADGYTF TGCGCCAGCAGCCAGGCTGATTTGGCGGATGGCTACACCTTC
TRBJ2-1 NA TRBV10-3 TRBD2 CAIRWTSGSYNEQFF TGTGCCATCAGGTGGACTAGCGGTTCCTACAATGAGCAGTTCTTC
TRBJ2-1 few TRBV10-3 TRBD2 CAISPLAGGSGEQFF TGTGCCATCAGTCCGCTAGCGGGAGGTAGTGGTGAGCAGTTCTTC
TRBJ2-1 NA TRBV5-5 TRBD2 CASSLVGGRGYNEQFF TGTGCCAGCAGCTTGGTGGGCGGGAGGGGGTACAATGAGCAGTTCTTC
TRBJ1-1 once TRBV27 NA CASSLGSLAEAFF TGTGCCAGCAGTTTAGGCAGCCTAGCTGAAGCTTTCTTT
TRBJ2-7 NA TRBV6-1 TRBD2 CASEGLAGYEQYF TGTGCCAGCGAGGGACTAGCGGGGTACGAGCAGTACTTC
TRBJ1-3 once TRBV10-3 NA CAIRASSGLSGNTIYF TGTGCCATCAGGGCCTCCTCAGGTCTCTCTGGAAACACCATATATTTT
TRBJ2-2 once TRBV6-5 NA CASSYFRTRNTGELFF TGTGCCAGCAGTTACTTCCGGACAAGGAACACCGGGGAGCTGTTTTTT
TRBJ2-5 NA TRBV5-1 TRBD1 CASSRFTGGLETQYF TGCGCCAGCAGCCGGTTCACAGGGGGCTTGGAGACCCAGTACTTC
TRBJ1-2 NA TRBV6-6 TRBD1 CASNSDRENYGYTF TGTGCCAGCAACTCGGACAGGGAAAACTATGGCTACACCTTC
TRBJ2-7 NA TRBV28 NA CASNRHRPYEQYF TGTGCCAGCAACAGGCACAGACCTTACGAGCAGTACTTC
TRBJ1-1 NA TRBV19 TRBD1 CASSMTGRNTEAFF TGTGCCAGTAGTATGACAGGGCGGAACACTGAAGCTTTCTTT
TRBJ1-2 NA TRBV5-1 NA CASSLEWQGGGYTF TGCGCCAGCAGCTTGGAGTGGCAGGGTGGAGGCTACACCTTC
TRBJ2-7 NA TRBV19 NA CASTDSRRSYEQYF TGTGCCAGTACGGACTCCAGGCGTTCCTACGAGCAGTACTTC
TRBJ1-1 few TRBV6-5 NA CASSYSWTQNTEAFF TGTGCCAGCAGTTACTCATGGACACAGAACACTGAAGCTTTCTTT
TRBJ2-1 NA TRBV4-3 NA CASSHAGNHEQFF TGCGCCAGCAGCCATGCAGGTAACCATGAGCAGTTCTTC
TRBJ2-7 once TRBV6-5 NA CASSRGGLYEQYF TGTGCCAGCAGCCGAGGTGGCCTTTACGAGCAGTACTTC
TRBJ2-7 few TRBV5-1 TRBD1 CASSRDRVEYEQYF TGCGCCAGCAGCCGTGACAGGGTAGAGTACGAGCAGTACTTC
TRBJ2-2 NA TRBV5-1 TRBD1 CASSWTGLGTGELFF TGCGCCAGCAGCTGGACAGGGTTAGGCACCGGGGAGCTGTTTTTT
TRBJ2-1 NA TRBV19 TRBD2 CASSKAASGPGDEQFF TGTGCCAGTAGTAAAGCGGCTAGCGGTCCGGGGGATGAGCAGTTCTTC
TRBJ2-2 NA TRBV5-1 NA CASSLPAGNTGELFF TGCGCCAGCAGCTTACCAGCGGGGAACACCGGGGAGCTGTTTTTT
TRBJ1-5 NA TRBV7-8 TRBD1 CASSLVRTGIYQPQHF TGTGCCAGCAGCTTAGTTAGGACAGGGATTTATCAGCCCCAGCATTTT
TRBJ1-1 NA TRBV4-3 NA CASSQVMGHEAFF TGCGCCAGCAGCCAAGTGATGGGACATGAAGCTTTCTTT
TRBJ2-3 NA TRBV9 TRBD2 CASSPLAGNTDTQYF TGTGCCAGCAGCCCATTAGCGGGTAACACAGATACGCAGTATTTT
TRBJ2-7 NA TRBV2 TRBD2 CASSGLAGAEEQYF TGTGCCAGCTCTGGACTAGCGGGAGCGGAAGAGCAGTACTTC
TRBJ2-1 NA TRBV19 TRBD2 CASTSGEYNEQFF TGTGCCAGTACTAGCGGGGAGTACAATGAGCAGTTCTTC
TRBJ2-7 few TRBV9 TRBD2 CASSVAGGRYEQYF TGTGCCAGCAGCGTAGCGGGAGGCCGCTACGAGCAGTACTTC
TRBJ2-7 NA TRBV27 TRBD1 CASSSPGTGASYEQYF TGTGCCAGCAGTTCTCCCGGGACAGGGGCCTCCTACGAGCAGTACTTC
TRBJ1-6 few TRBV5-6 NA CASSWTVTSPLHF TGTGCCAGCAGCTGGACAGTTACTTCACCCCTCCACTTT
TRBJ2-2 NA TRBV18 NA CASSPSSGTGELFF TGTGCCAGCTCACCATCGTCAGGTACCGGGGAGCTGTTTTTT
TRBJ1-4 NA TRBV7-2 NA CASSTEAGEKLFF TGTGCCAGCAGCACCGAGGCGGGGGAAAAACTGTTTTTT
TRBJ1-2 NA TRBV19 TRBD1 CASGGDRGRSNYGYTF TGTGCCAGTGGTGGGGACAGGGGGCGGTCTAACTATGGCTACACCTTC
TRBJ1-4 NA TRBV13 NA CASSLSRSATNEKLFF TGTGCCAGCAGCTTGTCGAGGAGCGCAACTAATGAAAAACTGTTTTTT
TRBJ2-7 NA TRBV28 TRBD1 CASSRWTGGSYEQYF TGTGCCAGCAGCCGATGGACAGGGGGATCCTACGAGCAGTACTTC
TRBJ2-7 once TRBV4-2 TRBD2 CASSQESSGISYEQYF TGTGCCAGCAGCCAAGAATCTAGCGGGATCTCCTACGAGCAGTACTTC
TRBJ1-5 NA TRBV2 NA CASSDGSLDQPQHF TGTGCCAGCAGTGACGGTTCCTTGGATCAGCCCCAGCATTTT